This TCR beta chain stems from a study of T cell responses to AZD1222 COVID-19 vaccine. On this clone: Its cognate antigen is unknown.

The study, taken as a whole, reports: The study identified only a handful of AZD1222 recipients as seropositive at baseline.

The table came from immunoSEQ multiplex PCR; TCRdb's copy has only in-frame clones and leaves some out. The table includes 210,000 or so clones, about 94% detected once. V lost 1 base, J lost 6 bases, and 12 bases stayed unmatched. The germline CDR1 and CDR2 sequences are SGHTA and FQGTGA. The CDR3 length is 18 residues. This chain links TRBV7-3 with TRBJ1-3; the match to TRBD1 covers 10 bases. Sequenced here: peripheral blood, sampled 28 days after the second dose of the MenACWY control vaccine. The receptor was isolated from an adult who received the MenACWY meningococcal vaccine as a control. This chain's CDR3 is CASSLMGTGVSSSNTIYF. CDR3 DNA sequence: TGTGCCAGCAGCTTAATGGGGACAGGGGTCTCCTCCTCAAACACCATATATTTT.